Each of the 3 T cell receptor beta chains below was sequenced from the same sample in a study of naive and memory T cell subsets. Two oligonucleotides, mixed equimolar, formed the beta constant-region primer covering TRBC1 and TRBC2. Using its own MiXCR run on the UMI-ligation and nested PCR reads, TCRdb lists one record per CDR3 protein. The sample lists around 160,000 distinct CDR3 sequences; about a sixth were seen once. Sequenced sample: naive CD4+ T cells from blood. The receptors were gathered from a human donor in good health.

This clonotype was observed a handful of times. The chain is built from TRBV14 and TRBJ2-7; D unresolved. The CDR3 is 15 amino acids. Deletions cut 4 bases from V and 3 bases from J, with 16 bases between. Germline loops: CDR1 SGHDN, CDR2 FVKESK. The CDR3 loop is CASSPKTDPLYEQYF. CDR3 in DNA: TGTGCCAGCAGCCCTAAGACGGACCCGCTCTACGAGCAGTACTTC.

The V and J genes are TRBV5-4 and TRBJ2-1; TRBD2 matches 12 bases. This CDR3 has 18 residues. Germline V gene data show CDR1 as SGHNT and CDR2 as YYREEE (reference sequence). With V trimmed by 1 base and J by 0 bases, 5 bases remained unmatched. The CDR3 DNA sequence: TGTGCCAGCAGCTTGCTTCTAGCGGGAGGGTCCTCCTACAATGAGCAGTTCTTC. Its translation is CASSLLLAGGSSYNEQFF.

This clonotype has only a few counts. V gene TRBV29-1 combines with J gene TRBJ1-5; TRBD1 matches 7 bases. Germline V gene sequence: CDR1 SQVTM, CDR2 ANQGSEA. There are 14 residues in the CDR3. Unmatched junction bases numbered 2, after V lost 3 bases and J lost 0 bases. CDR3 sequence: CSVETGNSNQPQHF. DNA of the CDR3: TGCAGCGTTGAGACAGGGAATAGCAATCAGCCCCAGCATTTT.